This TCR beta chain was identified in a study of cytomegalovirus exposure and HLA in healthy donors. It was with 60 Vbeta and 13 Jbeta primers that the PCR ran. Produced via immunoSEQ multiplex PCR; TCRdb's table is partial and in-frame only. This sample has 150,000 to 200,000 clones, with around three quarters found just once. Sequenced input: PBMCs. The receptor's source is a woman in her thirties or forties in good health and CMV-seronegative.

The CDR3 sequence: CSAGQANTEAFF. The CDR3 bases are TGCAGCGCTGGACAGGCCAACACTGAAGCTTTCTTT. The rearrangement links TRBV29-1 to TRBJ1-1; TRBD1 matches at 7 bases. Germline CDR1 is SQVTM and CDR2 is ANQGSEA. This CDR3 spans 12 amino acids. Trimming cost V 7 bases and J 2 bases; bases outside gene matches: 4.